These T cell receptor beta chains were read from a single sample in a study of T cell responses to AZD1222 COVID-19 vaccine. Libraries were prepared by immunoSEQ multiplex PCR; TCRdb keeps only in-frame clonotypes and omits some of them. This table has over 100,000 clones, 90% appearing once. The sequencing used peripheral blood, collected on day 0 of AZD1222 vaccination. These receptors originate from an adult in good health. Both conserved end residues are part of each CDR3. A D gene is named only where the DNA matches it firmly. Not all rows give a size; the values are once, few, many and, for expanded clones, a class.

clone size: .
J gene: TRBJ2-2
D gene: .
V gene: TRBV28
CDR3 protein: CASRLPAGGRNAGELFF
CDR3 DNA: TGTGCCAGCAGGCTGCCAGCTGGGGGGCGAAACGCCGGGGAGCTGTTTTTT

clone size: .
J gene: TRBJ1-2
D gene: TRBD1
V gene: TRBV12-5
CDR3 protein: CASGLTGTGFHGYTF
CDR3 DNA: TGTGCTAGTGGTTTGACCGGGACAGGGTTTCATGGCTACACCTTC

clone size: once
J gene: TRBJ1-2
D gene: .
V gene: TRBV6-5
CDR3 protein: CASSGLSYGYTF
CDR3 DNA: TGTGCCAGCAGCGGGTTAAGCTATGGCTACACCTTC

clone size: .
J gene: TRBJ1-4
D gene: TRBD1
V gene: TRBV19
CDR3 protein: CASSIRPGTGVEKLFF
CDR3 DNA: TGTGCCAGTAGTATTCGCCCCGGGACAGGAGTGGAAAAACTGTTTTTT

clone size: .
J gene: TRBJ2-7
D gene: .
V gene: TRBV23-1
CDR3 protein: CASSPGEQYF
CDR3 DNA: TGCGCCAGCAGTCCTGGAGAGCAGTACTTC

clone size: .
J gene: TRBJ1-1
D gene: .
V gene: TRBV5-4
CDR3 protein: CASSLETRKNTEAFF
CDR3 DNA: TGTGCCAGCAGCTTGGAAACACGGAAGAACACTGAAGCTTTCTTT

clone size: .
J gene: TRBJ1-1
D gene: TRBD1
V gene: TRBV9
CDR3 protein: CASSVVQGGTEAFF
CDR3 DNA: TGTGCCAGCAGCGTAGTACAGGGGGGAACTGAAGCTTTCTTT

clone size: .
J gene: TRBJ1-1
D gene: .
V gene: TRBV11-2
CDR3 protein: CASSRVGFTEAFF
CDR3 DNA: TGTGCCAGCAGCAGAGTGGGTTTCACTGAAGCTTTCTTT

clone size: .
J gene: TRBJ2-7
D gene: TRBD2
V gene: TRBV10-3
CDR3 protein: CAIRLERGHFYEQYF
CDR3 DNA: TGTGCCATCAGATTAGAGCGGGGCCATTTCTACGAGCAGTACTTC

clone size: .
J gene: TRBJ1-1
D gene: .
V gene: TRBV27
CDR3 protein: CASTSGGREAFF
CDR3 DNA: TGTGCCAGCACCTCGGGAGGGCGCGAAGCTTTCTTT

clone size: .
J gene: TRBJ2-7
D gene: .
V gene: TRBV28
CDR3 protein: CASSLPDISKQYF
CDR3 DNA: TGTGCCAGCAGTTTACCGGACATCAGCAAGCAGTACTTC

clone size: .
J gene: TRBJ2-1
D gene: TRBD2
V gene: TRBV18
CDR3 protein: CASSPRLGRLADNEQFF
CDR3 DNA: TGTGCCAGCTCACCAAGGTTGGGGAGACTAGCGGATAATGAGCAGTTCTTC

clone size: .
J gene: TRBJ1-2
D gene: TRBD1
V gene: TRBV4-3
CDR3 protein: CASSHHGQGLYTF
CDR3 DNA: TGCGCCAGCAGCCACCACGGACAGGGGTTATACACCTTC

clone size: .
J gene: TRBJ1-5
D gene: .
V gene: TRBV11-2
CDR3 protein: CASSRVGGLQPQHF
CDR3 DNA: TGTGCCAGCAGCCGAGTTGGGGGTTTGCAGCCCCAGCATTTT

clone size: .
J gene: TRBJ2-7
D gene: TRBD2
V gene: TRBV11-2
CDR3 protein: CASSLVGGWETYEQYF
CDR3 DNA: TGTGCCAGCAGCTTAGTCGGGGGGTGGGAGACCTACGAGCAGTACTTC

clone size: once
J gene: TRBJ1-2
D gene: .
V gene: TRBV9
CDR3 protein: CASSGNSLGYTF
CDR3 DNA: TGTGCCAGCAGCGGGAATTCGCTGGGCTACACCTTC

clone size: .
J gene: TRBJ2-3
D gene: TRBD2
V gene: TRBV4-2
CDR3 protein: CASSQLGLAGGPDTQYF
CDR3 DNA: TGTGCCAGCAGCCAGTTGGGACTAGCGGGGGGGCCTGATACGCAGTATTTT

clone size: .
J gene: TRBJ1-1
D gene: .
V gene: TRBV5-1
CDR3 protein: CASNNPNTEAFF
CDR3 DNA: TGCGCCAGCAACAATCCCAACACTGAAGCTTTCTTT

clone size: once
J gene: TRBJ1-4
D gene: .
V gene: TRBV25-1
CDR3 protein: CASADLKSGEKLFF
CDR3 DNA: TGTGCCAGCGCCGACTTAAAATCGGGTGAAAAACTGTTTTTT

clone size: .
J gene: TRBJ2-2
D gene: .
V gene: TRBV11-2
CDR3 protein: CASRPQISGAGELFF
CDR3 DNA: TGTGCCAGCAGGCCACAGATATCGGGGGCCGGGGAGCTGTTTTTT

clone size: .
J gene: TRBJ1-2
D gene: .
V gene: TRBV9
CDR3 protein: CASSVTGLSLGYGYTF
CDR3 DNA: TGTGCCAGCAGCGTAACAGGGCTTAGCTTGGGCTATGGCTACACCTTC

clone size: once
J gene: TRBJ1-5
D gene: TRBD1
V gene: TRBV27
CDR3 protein: CASSPGTGGNQPQHF
CDR3 DNA: TGTGCCAGCAGTCCCGGGACAGGGGGAAATCAGCCCCAGCATTTT

clone size: .
J gene: TRBJ1-2
D gene: TRBD1
V gene: TRBV4-1
CDR3 protein: CASSFRGVSVQGARYGYTF
CDR3 DNA: TGCGCCAGCAGCTTCAGAGGAGTGTCGGTTCAGGGGGCGCGGTATGGCTACACCTTC

clone size: .
J gene: TRBJ1-4
D gene: .
V gene: TRBV6-5
CDR3 protein: CASSYGGGRSEKLFF
CDR3 DNA: TGTGCCAGCAGTTACGGAGGGGGGCGCAGTGAAAAACTGTTTTTT

clone size: .
J gene: TRBJ1-2
D gene: TRBD1
V gene: TRBV10-3
CDR3 protein: CAISEPGTGGHYGYTF
CDR3 DNA: TGTGCCATCAGTGAGCCCGGGACAGGGGGACACTATGGCTACACCTTC

clone size: .
J gene: TRBJ2-1
D gene: TRBD2
V gene: TRBV11-2
CDR3 protein: CASSLTSGGESYNEQFF
CDR3 DNA: TGTGCCAGCAGCTTAACTAGCGGGGGCGAATCCTACAATGAGCAGTTCTTC

clone size: .
J gene: TRBJ2-7
D gene: TRBD1
V gene: TRBV15
CDR3 protein: CATRKAGTGDYEQYF
CDR3 DNA: TGTGCCACCAGAAAAGCCGGGACAGGTGATTACGAGCAGTACTTC

clone size: once
J gene: TRBJ2-1
D gene: TRBD2
V gene: TRBV9
CDR3 protein: CASSDTAGGVNEQFF
CDR3 DNA: TGTGCCAGCAGCGATACAGCGGGGGGTGTCAATGAGCAGTTCTTC

clone size: .
J gene: TRBJ1-1
D gene: .
V gene: TRBV30
CDR3 protein: CAWRQADTEAFF
CDR3 DNA: TGTGCCTGGAGGCAGGCTGACACTGAAGCTTTCTTT

clone size: .
J gene: TRBJ1-4
D gene: TRBD1
V gene: TRBV6-5
CDR3 protein: CASTRTGDEKLFF
CDR3 DNA: TGTGCCAGCACCAGGACAGGGGACGAAAAACTGTTTTTT

clone size: .
J gene: TRBJ2-7
D gene: .
V gene: TRBV7-2
CDR3 protein: CASSLEVARPLAFYEQYF
CDR3 DNA: TGTGCCAGCAGCTTAGAGGTAGCGAGGCCCCTGGCTTTCTACGAGCAGTACTTC

clone size: once
J gene: TRBJ1-2
D gene: TRBD1
V gene: TRBV4-3
CDR3 protein: CASSQDRQGVSGYTF
CDR3 DNA: TGCGCCAGCAGCCAAGATAGGCAGGGGGTTAGCGGCTACACCTTC

clone size: .
J gene: TRBJ2-7
D gene: .
V gene: TRBV12-3/TRBV12-4
CDR3 protein: CASRGGVYEQYF
CDR3 DNA: TGTGCCAGCAGAGGTGGGGTCTACGAGCAGTACTTC

clone size: .
J gene: TRBJ1-1
D gene: TRBD1
V gene: TRBV5-6
CDR3 protein: CASSFLSTGSPTEAFF
CDR3 DNA: TGTGCCAGCAGCTTTCTGTCGACAGGGTCTCCAACTGAAGCTTTCTTT

clone size: .
J gene: TRBJ2-7
D gene: .
V gene: TRBV6-5
CDR3 protein: CASSYSIGVGPYEQYF
CDR3 DNA: TGTGCCAGCAGTTACTCGATCGGGGTAGGTCCATACGAGCAGTACTTC

clone size: .
J gene: TRBJ2-2
D gene: .
V gene: TRBV19
CDR3 protein: CASSTRETGELFF
CDR3 DNA: TGTGCCAGTAGTACTAGGGAGACCGGGGAGCTGTTTTTT

clone size: .
J gene: TRBJ1-2
D gene: TRBD1
V gene: TRBV5-6
CDR3 protein: CASSLAGQGHGYTF
CDR3 DNA: TGTGCCAGCAGCTTGGCGGGACAGGGTCACGGCTACACCTTC

clone size: .
J gene: TRBJ2-7
D gene: .
V gene: TRBV28
CDR3 protein: CASSPPASGASEQYF
CDR3 DNA: TGTGCCAGCAGTCCTCCAGCCTCTGGGGCTAGCGAGCAGTACTTC

clone size: .
J gene: TRBJ1-5
D gene: .
V gene: TRBV6-2/TRBV6-3
CDR3 protein: CASSYFESQPQHF
CDR3 DNA: TGTGCCAGCAGTTACTTTGAGTCGCAGCCCCAGCATTTT

clone size: .
J gene: TRBJ2-7
D gene: .
V gene: TRBV28
CDR3 protein: CASSFRGALTYEQYF
CDR3 DNA: TGTGCCAGCAGTTTCCGGGGGGCGCTGACCTACGAGCAGTACTTC

clone size: .
J gene: TRBJ2-6
D gene: .
V gene: TRBV6-6
CDR3 protein: CASSRTATGANVLTF
CDR3 DNA: TGTGCCAGCAGCCGGACAGCTACTGGGGCCAACGTCCTGACTTTC

clone size: .
J gene: TRBJ1-2
D gene: .
V gene: TRBV6-5
CDR3 protein: CASTSGGANYGYTF
CDR3 DNA: TGTGCCAGCACCTCCGGGGGAGCTAACTATGGCTACACCTTC

clone size: .
J gene: TRBJ2-1
D gene: .
V gene: TRBV11-2
CDR3 protein: CASEAYNEQFF
CDR3 DNA: TGTGCCAGCGAGGCTTACAATGAGCAGTTCTTC

clone size: .
J gene: TRBJ1-5
D gene: TRBD1
V gene: TRBV6-2/TRBV6-3
CDR3 protein: CASSRGQFDQPQHF
CDR3 DNA: TGTGCCAGCAGCAGGGGACAGTTCGATCAGCCCCAGCATTTT

clone size: .
J gene: TRBJ2-7
D gene: TRBD1
V gene: TRBV7-8
CDR3 protein: CASSPRDSSYEQYF
CDR3 DNA: TGTGCCAGCAGCCCCAGGGACAGCTCCTACGAGCAGTACTTC

clone size: .
J gene: TRBJ2-7
D gene: .
V gene: TRBV19
CDR3 protein: CASSTRGQSSSYEQYF
CDR3 DNA: TGTGCCAGTAGTACCAGAGGACAGTCGAGCTCCTACGAGCAGTACTTC

clone size: many
J gene: TRBJ2-7
D gene: .
V gene: TRBV11-2
CDR3 protein: CASGGGIPNSYEQYF
CDR3 DNA: TGTGCCAGCGGGGGGGGCATTCCGAACTCCTACGAGCAGTACTTC

clone size: many
J gene: TRBJ1-5
D gene: .
V gene: TRBV11-2
CDR3 protein: CASSSGPFQPQHF
CDR3 DNA: TGTGCCAGCAGCTCGGGCCCCTTTCAGCCCCAGCATTTT

clone size: .
J gene: TRBJ2-2
D gene: TRBD2
V gene: TRBV6-2/TRBV6-3
CDR3 protein: CASSLGLAVFTGELFF
CDR3 DNA: TGTGCCAGCAGTTTGGGTCTAGCGGTTTTCACCGGGGAGCTGTTTTTT

clone size: once
J gene: TRBJ2-2
D gene: .
V gene: TRBV30
CDR3 protein: CAWCPGASTGELFF
CDR3 DNA: TGTGCCTGGTGTCCGGGGGCCTCCACCGGGGAGCTGTTTTTT

clone size: .
J gene: TRBJ1-5
D gene: .
V gene: TRBV24-1
CDR3 protein: CATSESQGTHQPQHF
CDR3 DNA: TGTGCCACCAGTGAGAGTCAGGGAACTCATCAGCCCCAGCATTTT

clone size: .
J gene: TRBJ2-5
D gene: .
V gene: TRBV7-7
CDR3 protein: CASSPTLEDQETQYF
CDR3 DNA: TGTGCTAGCAGCCCCACCCTGGAAGACCAAGAGACCCAGTACTTC